The sequence of this TCR beta chain was determined in a study of cytomegalovirus exposure and HLA in healthy donors. Trimming took 3 bases from V and 4 from J; bases not matched to a gene: 5. The CDR3 sequence is 15 residues long. Germline V gene data show CDR1 as MNHEY and CDR2 as SMNVEV (reference sequence). 13 Jbeta primers and 60 Vbeta primers were used for the PCR. Sequenced by immunoSEQ multiplex PCR; TCRdb stores in-frame clones only, minus some. This table has a few hundred thousand clones, 75% to 90% appearing once. The sequence was collected from a girl aged 2 to 10 in good health and CMV-seronegative. Sequenced input: PBMCs. This chain links TRBV27 with TRBJ2-7; 11 bases agree with TRBD2. The DNA for the CDR3 is TGTGCCAGCAGTTTCACGGCTAGCGGGGGGTACGAGCAGTACTTC. Its protein product is CASSFTASGGYEQYF.